This T cell receptor beta chain was profiled in a study of T cell changes during pregnancy in multiple sclerosis. The germline V gene encodes CDR1 SGHRS and CDR2 YFSETQ. This CDR3 is 15 amino acids long. The V segment lost 4 bases and the J segment 4 bases; nucleotides outside the gene matches: 7. The repertoire was sequenced with immunoSEQ multiplex PCR; TCRdb's copy has only in-frame clones and lacks some. This sample has under 45,000 clones; around 93% occur once, and the top ten carry approximately 0.61%. This rearrangement joins TRBV5-1 to TRBJ2-7; 11 bases map to TRBD2. The TCR comes from a female donor with multiple sclerosis, enrolled in a pregnancy study. The source material was CD4+ T cells from peripheral blood mononuclear cells, sampled in the third trimester of pregnancy. The CDR3 region is CASSTLAGGTYEQYF. CDR3 nucleotides: TGCGCCAGCAGCACATTAGCGGGAGGGACTTACGAGCAGTACTTC. The full variable domain, in which reference TRBV5-1 and TRBJ2-7 provide the parts outside the CDR3, is KAGVTQTPRYLIKTRGQQVTLSCSPISGHRSVSWYQQTPGQGLQFLFEYFSETQRNKGNFPGRFSGRQFSNSRSEMNVSTLELGDSALYLCASSTLAGGTYEQYFGPGTRLTVT.